This paragraph covers one T cell receptor (beta chain) sequence. The data originate from a study of beta chain features in type 1 diabetes. Background on the study: Patients and healthy donors were similar in age, gender and cell yields.

Looked up from germline, CDR1 is SGHDN and CDR2 is FVKESK. The CDR3 extends over 13 amino acids. Trimming cost V 5 bases and J 4 bases, with 11 bases left between them. Reverse transcription of all isolated RNA meant that expressed TCRB transcripts were sequenced. Generated by immunoSEQ multiplex PCR, the TCRdb table keeps only in-frame clones and is missing some. The table shows 150,000 to 160,000 clones, with around 10% occurring only once. Sequenced input: central memory CD4+ T cells from blood. This chain links TRBV14 with TRBJ1-1, with a weak D call TRBD1 (5 bases). The sequence derives from a man aged 18 to 30 in good health. The CDR3 sequence: CASSYTRGTEAFF. As DNA, the CDR3 is TGTGCCAGCAGCTACACGAGGGGCACTGAAGCTTTCTTT.